The entry that follows covers one T cell receptor (beta chain) sequence. This record comes from a study of control samples from healthy donors and cancer patients. The CDR3 spans 15 residues. Per the germline V gene, CDR1 is MGHRA and CDR2 is YSYEKL. V was cut by 3 bases and J by 0 bases, with 9 bases left in between. Only in-frame clones appear in the TCRdb table, and some are missing; sequencing was by immunoSEQ multiplex PCR. The sample records about 130,000 clones, approximately 92% being singletons. This clonotype originated in a middle-aged man in good health. This sequence joins TRBV4-1 and TRBJ2-1; maybe TRBD2 (7 bases). Material: blood. The CDR3 loop reads CASSHAGASYNEQFF. CDR3 coding DNA: TGCGCCAGCAGCCACGCGGGGGCCTCCTACAATGAGCAGTTCTTC.